This section outlines one TCR beta chain sequence together with its context. The sort gate was single viable CD3+CD4+CD8-CD45RO+ cells for memory CD4+ T cells. Using immunoSEQ multiplex PCR, the repertoire was profiled, and TCRdb retains in-frame clones only, with some absent. The sample has around 84,000 clones; about 85% are singletons. CDR1 is MNHEY, CDR2 SMNVEV, per germline (reference sequence). There are 15 residues in the CDR3. Trimming took 4 bases from V and 7 from J, leaving 17 bases between them. This entry comes from a study of memory CD4+ T cells and cytomegalovirus serostatus. This sequence was found in an adult in good health and CMV-seronegative. V and J are TRBV27 and TRBJ2-1, with D maybe TRBD1 (5 bases). Sequencing used memory CD4+ T cells from blood. Here the CDR3 reads CASSSQQGAVNEQFF. The CDR3 region has the DNA TGTGCCAGCAGTTCCCAGCAGGGCGCGGTAAATGAGCAGTTCTTC.